A selection of T cell receptor beta chains follows, all from one sample in a study of tumor-infiltrating lymphocytes in primary liver carcinoma. TCRdb recomputed calls from the multiplex PCR reads with MiXCR, one row per CDR3 protein. The data hold 110,000 or so distinct CDR3 sequences, with roughly 80% observed a single time. The sequencing sample was made of liver tumor tissue from sampling region 3. Receptors originate from a man aged 35 to 55 with primary liver carcinoma and hepatitis B virus infection. Both conserved end residues are part of each CDR3. Fields, in order: V gene, clone size, D gene, J gene, CDR3 DNA, CDR3 protein. The D gene is left open where the match is weak. A row's size may be missing; if present it is once, few, many or a size class.

V gene: TRBV4-1
clone size: -
D gene: TRBD1
J gene: TRBJ2-5
CDR3 DNA: TGCGCCAGAAGCAAGACTCAGGGGGCGGCGGGCGAGACCCAGTACTTC
CDR3 protein: CARSKTQGAAGETQYF

V gene: TRBV4-1
clone size: -
D gene: TRBD1
J gene: TRBJ1-2
CDR3 DNA: TGCGCCAGTAGCCAAGAGGGACAGTGGGTGCGGGGCTACACCTTC
CDR3 protein: CASSQEGQWVRGYTF

V gene: TRBV28
clone size: many
D gene: TRBD1
J gene: TRBJ1-2
CDR3 DNA: TGTGCCAGCACCATGACAGGGGTCGTTTATGGCTACACCTTC
CDR3 protein: CASTMTGVVYGYTF

V gene: TRBV29-1
clone size: -
D gene: TRBD1
J gene: TRBJ2-5
CDR3 DNA: TGCAGCATCCGAGTCCCGGGACAGGGGATTGAGACTCAGTACTTC
CDR3 protein: CSIRVPGQGIETQYF

V gene: TRBV28
clone size: many
D gene: -
J gene: TRBJ2-5
CDR3 DNA: TGTGCCAGCAGTCCCCCTACCCCGACAGGTTGGGAGACCCAGTACTTC
CDR3 protein: CASSPPTPTGWETQYF

V gene: TRBV5-1
clone size: many
D gene: TRBD2
J gene: TRBJ2-1
CDR3 DNA: TGCGCCAGCAGCACAGGGACTAGCAGCTACTCCTACAATGAGCAGTTCTTC
CDR3 protein: CASSTGTSSYSYNEQFF

V gene: TRBV29-1
clone size: -
D gene: -
J gene: TRBJ1-2
CDR3 DNA: TGCTGTTCCCTTATTGGGGAAAATGGCTACACCTTC
CDR3 protein: CCSLIGENGYTF

V gene: TRBV4-1
clone size: -
D gene: TRBD2
J gene: TRBJ2-1
CDR3 DNA: TGCGTCAGCAGCCCCTATCTAGCGGGGGCTTACAATGAGCAGTTCTTC
CDR3 protein: CVSSPYLAGAYNEQFF

V gene: TRBV6-2/TRBV6-3
clone size: -
D gene: TRBD2
J gene: TRBJ2-5
CDR3 DNA: TGTGCCAACACTTATGGTTCAGCGGGAGGATGGGGAGAGACCCAGTACTTC
CDR3 protein: CANTYGSAGGWGETQYF

V gene: TRBV7-8
clone size: -
D gene: -
J gene: TRBJ2-7
CDR3 DNA: TGTGACGGAAGCCCGACTGATTCCTACGAGCAGTACTTC
CDR3 protein: CDGSPTDSYEQYF

V gene: TRBV12-3/TRBV12-4
clone size: once
D gene: -
J gene: TRBJ2-7
CDR3 DNA: TGTGCCAGCACTTTAGCGGACCTTGGTGAGCAGTACTTC
CDR3 protein: CASTLADLGEQYF

V gene: TRBV29-1
clone size: few
D gene: -
J gene: TRBJ1-6
CDR3 DNA: TGCAGCGTTTGGGACGGGACAAGTTCGCCCCTCCACTTT
CDR3 protein: CSVWDGTSSPLHF

V gene: TRBV24-1
clone size: -
D gene: -
J gene: TRBJ2-1
CDR3 DNA: TGTGCCACGGGGCGGGATAATGTGCAGCTCTTC
CDR3 protein: CATGRDNVQLF

V gene: TRBV6-2/TRBV6-3
clone size: -
D gene: -
J gene: TRBJ2-2
CDR3 DNA: TGTGCCAGCAATAACCAGACCACCGGGGAGCTGTTTTTT
CDR3 protein: CASNNQTTGELFF

V gene: TRBV20-1
clone size: -
D gene: -
J gene: TRBJ1-1
CDR3 DNA: TGCAGTGCTAGAGAGGTCCTGGGCCAGGGGGCTTTCTTT
CDR3 protein: CSAREVLGQGAFF

V gene: TRBV5-5
clone size: -
D gene: -
J gene: TRBJ1-2
CDR3 DNA: TGTGCCAGCAGGGTGGCGGGACCTACTGGCTACACCTTC
CDR3 protein: CASRVAGPTGYTF

V gene: TRBV6-2/TRBV6-3
clone size: -
D gene: TRBD2
J gene: TRBJ2-1
CDR3 DNA: TGTGCCCGCAACTCGAGCGGGAGCTCCTACAATGAGCAGTTCTTC
CDR3 protein: CARNSSGSSYNEQFF

V gene: TRBV5-5
clone size: -
D gene: TRBD1
J gene: TRBJ2-3
CDR3 DNA: TGTGCAAGCAGCTGGGGCAGGGGGAGTTCAGATACGCAGTATTTT
CDR3 protein: CASSWGRGSSDTQYF

V gene: TRBV5-6
clone size: -
D gene: -
J gene: TRBJ1-5
CDR3 DNA: TGTGCTAGCAGCTTGTGTCCGGACCAGCCCCAGCATTTT
CDR3 protein: CASSLCPDQPQHF

V gene: TRBV7-8
clone size: -
D gene: -
J gene: TRBJ2-7
CDR3 DNA: TGTGCCAGTATCTTGACTCTCGACTACGAGCAGTACTTC
CDR3 protein: CASILTLDYEQYF

V gene: TRBV4-2
clone size: -
D gene: -
J gene: TRBJ2-6
CDR3 DNA: TGTGCCAGCAGCCAAGAAGCAAGCTCTTGGGCCAACGTCCTGAGTTTC
CDR3 protein: CASSQEASSWANVLSF

V gene: TRBV18
clone size: -
D gene: -
J gene: TRBJ1-4
CDR3 DNA: TGTGCCAGCTCCCTAGACGAGTCCAGAATAAAACTGTTTTTT
CDR3 protein: CASSLDESRIKLFF

V gene: TRBV7-9
clone size: -
D gene: -
J gene: TRBJ1-2
CDR3 DNA: TGTGCCAGCAGATTACAGTTTCGGGGCAATGGCTACACCTTC
CDR3 protein: CASRLQFRGNGYTF

V gene: TRBV6-5
clone size: medium-sized
D gene: -
J gene: TRBJ1-1
CDR3 DNA: TGTGCCAGCAGTTACTCGATGGAGGGCTCCACTGAAGCTTTCTTT
CDR3 protein: CASSYSMEGSTEAFF

V gene: TRBV6-5
clone size: once
D gene: TRBD1
J gene: TRBJ2-5
CDR3 DNA: TGTGCCGGCAGCGGGACAGGGGTAGGTGAAGAGACCCAGTACTTC
CDR3 protein: CAGSGTGVGEETQYF

V gene: TRBV11-2
clone size: -
D gene: -
J gene: TRBJ2-3
CDR3 DNA: TGTGTCAGCAGCCCGCCCTTTGGACTTACCAATTCAGATACGCTGTATTTT
CDR3 protein: CVSSPPFGLTNSDTLYF